This T cell receptor beta chain was observed in a study of T-cell reconstitution after alpha-beta-depleted transplantation in children. CDR3 size: 15 residues. CDR1 and CDR2 (germline): SQVTM, ANQGSEA. V lost 0 bases to trimming and J lost 5 bases, with 16 bases between them. The authors prepared the TCRbeta library with unique molecular identifiers. TCRdb processed the PCR reads anew with MiXCR; each CDR3 protein has one entry. Of 190,000 or so distinct CDR3 sequences listed, roughly 15% were seen once; the top ten hold approximately 13%. The chain uses TRBV29-1 and TRBJ2-5, with D perhaps TRBD2 (6 bases). This material consisted of PBMCs from the stem cell graft donor, taken from the stem cell graft. The source of this sequence is a human donor who donated a stem cell graft to a child with acute lymphoblastic leukemia. CDR3 nucleotides: TGCAGCGTTGAAGATGGGCGGGGAGGTATGGAGACCCAGTACTTC. Translation: CSVEDGRGGMETQYF. Drawing the rest from reference TRBV29-1 and TRBJ2-5, the complete variable domain is SAVISQKPSRDICQRGTSLTIQCQVDSQVTMMFWYRQQPGQSLTLIATANQGSEATYESGFVIDKFPISRPNLTFSTLTVSNMSPEDSSIYLCSVEDGRGGMETQYFGPGTRLLVL.